The next 26 T cell receptor beta chains were all read from a single sample in a study of blood T cell repertoires in COVID-19. Libraries were prepared by immunoSEQ multiplex PCR; TCRdb keeps only in-frame clonotypes and omits some of them. The data show some 73,000 clones, 85% seen once. The sequenced sample consisted of peripheral blood. These receptors came from a man aged 50 or older with COVID-19, enrolled during active disease.

V and J are TRBV2 and TRBJ2-3, with 10 bases lining up with TRBD2. This CDR3 is built from 13 residues. After removal of 8 bases from V and 8 bases from J, the junction contained 7 bases not matched to a gene. The germline V gene encodes CDR1 SNHLY and CDR2 FYNNEI. For the CDR3, the DNA is TGTGCCAGCGATCTAGCGGGAGTGGTTACGCAGTATTTT. Residues: CASDLAGVVTQYF. Together with reference TRBV2 and TRBJ2-3, the CDR3 gives the full variable domain: EPEVTQTPSHQVTQMGQEVILRCVPISNHLYFYWYRQILGQKVEFLVSFYNNEISEKSEIFDDQFSVERPDGSNFTLKIRSTKLEDSAMYFCASDLAGVVTQYFGPGTRLTVL.

The rearrangement uses TRBV4-2 and TRBJ2-3; 7 bases line up with TRBD2. With V trimmed by 6 bases and J by 4 bases, 13 bases remained unmatched. This CDR3 is built from 16 residues. Germline lookup yields CDR1 LGHNA and CDR2 YNFKEQ. CDR3 protein: CASSPTGREYADTQYF. The CDR3 DNA follows: TGTGCCAGCAGTCCCACTGGGCGGGAGTACGCAGATACGCAGTATTTT.

V usage is TRBV6-1 and J usage is TRBJ1-1, with D unclear. The length of the CDR3 is 14 residues. Trimming pared 1 base from V and 4 bases from J, leaving 10 bases between. Germline values: CDR1 MNHNS, CDR2 SASEGT. CDR3 sequence: CASSEGPRSTEAFF. DNA of the CDR3: TGTGCCAGCAGTGAAGGTCCCCGGAGCACTGAAGCTTTCTTT.

This sequence joins TRBV5-4 and TRBJ2-1, with D perhaps TRBD2 (7 bases). From germline, CDR1 is SGHNT and CDR2 YYREEE (reference sequence). The V and J ends lost 2 bases and 2 bases respectively, with 14 bases between them. CDR3 length: 16 residues. CDR3 sequence: CASSLVGGPTYNEQFF. The CDR3 DNA reads as TGTGCCAGCAGCTTAGTCGGGGGGCCCACCTACAATGAGCAGTTCTTC.

This chain joins TRBV30 and TRBJ1-3, with D possibly being TRBD1 (6 bases). Trimming removed 7 bases from V and 3 bases from J, with 19 bases in between. Germline loops: CDR1 GTSNPN, CDR2 SVGIG (reference sequence). This CDR3 contains 15 residues. CDR3 coding DNA: TGTGCCTCCTCCCTCCCTGGGGGCAATGGAAACACCATATATTTT. It specifies CASSLPGGNGNTIYF.

The chain couples TRBV7-9 to TRBJ2-1; TRBD2 aligns across 7 bases. The CDR3 extends over 16 amino acids. With 3 bases clipped from V and 5 bases from J, the junction kept 10 bases outside the gene matches. Germline V gene sequence: CDR1 SEHNR, CDR2 FQNEAQ (reference sequence). CDR3 residues: CASSLAGAHRNNEQFF. The CDR3 nucleotides read TGTGCCAGCAGCTTGGCGGGAGCCCACCGGAACAATGAGCAGTTCTTC.

On this clone itself: Other DNA sequences within the sample encode an identical CDR3. This chain joins TRBV11-2 and TRBJ2-6; 9 bases are a match to TRBD1. V was clipped by 6 bases and J by 2 bases; unmatched bases: 11. The CDR3 length is 18 residues. Germline CDR1 reads SGHAT; CDR2 reads FQNNGV. CDR3 DNA: TGTGCCAGCAGGAAACCGGGACAGGGAGTTCCTGGGGCCAACGTCCTGACTTTC. It encodes CASRKPGQGVPGANVLTF.

This chain links TRBV7-2 with TRBJ2-7; TRBD2 matches at 10 bases. Unmatched junction bases numbered 7, after V lost 1 base and J lost 7 bases. Per the germline V gene, CDR1 is SGHTA and CDR2 is FQGNSA. The CDR3 runs to 15 residues. This CDR3 is CASSLVAGGRREQYF. DNA for the CDR3: TGTGCCAGCAGCTTAGTAGCGGGAGGACGGCGAGAGCAGTACTTC.

This CDR3 reads CASSQGAGVLNEQFF. DNA of the CDR3: TGCGCCAGCAGCCAGGGCGCGGGAGTGTTGAATGAGCAGTTCTTC. The rearrangement links TRBV5-1 to TRBJ2-1; 7 nucleotides line up with TRBD2. The germline V gene encodes CDR1 SGHRS and CDR2 YFSETQ. This CDR3 has 15 residues. The V gene end was trimmed by 4 bases and the J gene end by 7 bases; junction bases not matched to a gene: 11. The complete variable domain, with remaining parts taken from reference TRBV5-1 and TRBJ2-1, reads KAGVTQTPRYLIKTRGQQVTLSCSPISGHRSVSWYQQTPGQGLQFLFEYFSETQRNKGNFPGRFSGRQFSNSRSEMNVSTLELGDSALYLCASSQGAGVLNEQFFGPGTRLTVL.

The chain employs TRBV30 and TRBJ1-5, with a tentative D call TRBD1 (6 bases). V lost 1 base and J 6 bases, leaving 10 bases between the germline ends. CDR3 length equals 13 residues. CDR1 GTSNPN and CDR2 SVGIG come from the germline V gene (reference sequence). CDR3 region: CAWSGQGSQPQHF. Here the CDR3 DNA reads TGTGCCTGGAGTGGTCAGGGGAGTCAGCCCCAGCATTTT.

V gene TRBV6-5 combines with J gene TRBJ2-2; D is unresolved. The V end lost 10 bases, the J end lost 2 bases, and 5 bases lay between the germline ends. This CDR3 region has 11 residues. Looked up from germline, CDR1 is MNHEY and CDR2 is SVGAGI. In nucleotides, the CDR3 is TGTGCCACCCAAAACACCGGGGAGCTGTTTTTT. Translation gives CATQNTGELFF.

V gene TRBV2 combines with J gene TRBJ2-5, with 7 bases lining up with TRBD1. J was trimmed by 2 bases and V by 4 bases; bases with no gene match: 10. The CDR3 spans 16 residues. From germline, CDR1 is SNHLY and CDR2 FYNNEI. This chain's CDR3 is CASSVLRDSQQETQYF. The CDR3 bases are TGTGCCAGCAGTGTTCTTCGGGACAGTCAACAAGAGACCCAGTACTTC.

This clone was counted a single time. This CDR3 reads CASSTPVAKQYF. The CDR3 coding sequence is TGTGCCAGCAGCACCCCGGTCGCCAAACAGTACTTC. This chain links TRBV11-2 with TRBJ2-7; D is unclear. The germline V and J ends were trimmed by 5 bases and 10 bases, with 15 bases remaining between them. The CDR3 length is 12 residues. Germline V CDR1 and CDR2: SGHAT, FQNNGV.

This clone appeared once. This chain joins TRBV7-2 and TRBJ2-3; 13 nucleotides match TRBD2. With V trimmed by 1 base and J by 4 bases, 5 bases remained unmatched. This CDR3 contains 17 residues. Germline loops: CDR1 SGHTA, CDR2 FQGNSA. CDR3 bases: TGTGCCAGCAGCTTAGTGAGGACTAGCGGGAGTGCAGATACGCAGTATTTT. Encoded protein: CASSLVRTSGSADTQYF.

The V call is TRBV27, the J call TRBJ1-6; no firm D call. CDR3 length: 13 residues. Trimming took 0 bases from V and 8 from J, leaving 5 bases between them. CDR1 and CDR2 (germline): MNHEY, SMNVEV (reference sequence). This CDR3 is CASSLSYYSPLHF. The DNA for the CDR3 is TGTGCCAGCAGTTTATCCTACTATTCACCCCTCCACTTT.

The chain employs TRBV7-2 and TRBJ2-3; TRBD1 might be the D (5 bases). CDR3 length equals 16 residues. With 2 bases removed from V and 0 bases from J, the gap between germline ends came to 12 bases. Germline assignment: CDR1 SGHTA and CDR2 FQGNSA. In DNA, the CDR3 is TGTGCCAGCAGCTTACAGGGCGGAACTAGCACAGATACGCAGTATTTT. Translation: CASSLQGGTSTDTQYF.

The chain joins TRBV27 to TRBJ2-5; 14 nucleotides agree with TRBD2. The CDR3 is made up of 17 amino acids. Losses at the gene ends were 4 bases for V and 6 bases for J; bases not matched to a gene: 10. CDR1 and CDR2 (germline): MNHEY, SMNVEV (reference sequence). The CDR3, as DNA: TGTGCCAGCAGTTCGGACCGGGGACTAGCGGGAGCCCAGACCCAGTACTTC. It is translated as CASSSDRGLAGAQTQYF.

Only a few counts were recorded for this clone. J is TRBJ1-5 and V is TRBV4-3; possible D gene TRBD1, 5 bases. V was shortened by 1 base and J by 1 base, with 8 bases between the two germline ends. Germline V lookup: CDR1 LGHNA, CDR2 YSLEER. The CDR3 length is 15 residues. CDR3: CASSQGGGSNQPQHF. DNA of the CDR3: TGCGCCAGCAGCCAAGGGGGGGGAAGCAATCAGCCCCAGCATTTT.

The chain has TRBV20-1 and TRBJ2-5; D perhaps matches TRBD2 (5 bases). Germline loops: CDR1 DFQATT, CDR2 SNEGSKA (reference sequence). This CDR3 region has 10 residues. The V and J ends lost 5 bases and 5 bases respectively, with 6 bases between them. CDR3 sequence reads: CSAPGETQYF. In nucleotides, the CDR3 is TGCAGTGCTCCGGGGGAGACCCAGTACTTC.

CDR3 DNA: TGTGCCAGTAGTATAGGCAGGGGGCGGCAGTTCTTC. Translation: CASSIGRGRQFF. This chain connects TRBV19 to TRBJ2-1, with 8 bases matching TRBD1. The CDR3 runs to 12 residues. Germline lookup yields CDR1 LNHDA and CDR2 SQIVND (reference sequence). V was clipped by 1 base and J by 12 bases; unmatched bases: 2.

The rearrangement joins TRBV15 to TRBJ1-5, with D uncertain. The CDR3 extends over 13 amino acids. Trimming pared 5 bases from V and 4 bases from J, leaving 9 bases between. CDR1 and CDR2 (germline): LNHNV, YYDKDF (reference sequence). The DNA for the CDR3 is TGTGCCACCAGCGAGACTCGGAATCAGCCCCAGCATTTT. Translating gives CATSETRNQPQHF.

The chain links TRBV5-5 to TRBJ1-1, with a weak D call TRBD1 (5 bases). Trimming pared 2 bases from V and 1 base from J, leaving 6 bases between. The germline CDR1 and CDR2 sequences are SGHKS and YYEKEE (reference sequence). This CDR3 has 13 residues. CDR3 amino acids: CASSFDRNTEAFF. CDR3 DNA sequence: TGTGCCAGCAGCTTTGACAGGAACACTGAAGCTTTCTTT.

The CDR3 DNA follows: TGCGCCAGCAGCTTGGACGGACAGGGGACCACTGAAGCTTTCTTT. It specifies CASSLDGQGTTEAFF. The J gene is TRBJ1-1, the V gene TRBV5-1, with 9 bases fitting TRBD1. Looked up from germline, CDR1 is SGHRS and CDR2 is YFSETQ. With V trimmed by 0 bases and J by 4 bases, 4 bases remained unmatched. The CDR3 has 15 amino acids. The variable domain in full, completed from reference TRBV5-1 and TRBJ1-1, reads KAGVTQTPRYLIKTRGQQVTLSCSPISGHRSVSWYQQTPGQGLQFLFEYFSETQRNKGNFPGRFSGRQFSNSRSEMNVSTLELGDSALYLCASSLDGQGTTEAFFGQGTRLTVV.

The sample holds one count of this clone. The V and J genes are TRBV7-9 and TRBJ2-7; D unclear. CDR3 size: 13 residues. The V end was cut by 8 bases, the J end by 2 bases, with 13 bases between. CDR1 is SEHNR, CDR2 FQNEAQ, per germline (reference sequence). The CDR3 DNA is TGTGCCAGCGCCGCTGCGGTGACCTACGAGCAGTACTTC. It is translated as CASAAAVTYEQYF.

The genes are TRBV6-1 and TRBJ2-7, with 9 bases identical to TRBD1. With V trimmed by 3 bases and J by 7 bases, 7 bases remained unmatched. The germline V gene encodes CDR1 MNHNS and CDR2 SASEGT. There are 14 residues in the CDR3. The chain's CDR3 is CASSERTGAREQYF. The CDR3 nucleotides read TGTGCCAGCAGTGAGAGGACAGGGGCGAGGGAGCAGTACTTC.

This chain connects TRBV6-1 to TRBJ2-2; 10 bases align to TRBD1. Trimming took 3 bases from V and 5 from J; bases not matched to a gene: 6. CDR1 and CDR2 from the germline V gene are MNHNS and SASEGT. CDR3 length: 16 amino acids. CDR3 nucleotide sequence: TGTGCCAGCAGTGAGGGGGGACAGGGGTGGACCGGGGAGCTGTTTTTT. It specifies CASSEGGQGWTGELFF.